The text below deals with one T cell receptor beta chain. Its specific antigen is unknown. Base-call qualities are not available, and no considerably larger clone is one nucleotide away. These data are taken from a study of OX40 agonist ivuxolimab in advanced cancers. Turning to the overall study: The costimulatory receptor OX40 (CD134) was targeted by ivuxolimab, a fully human IgG2 agonistic monoclonal antibody. Three dose-escalation patients achieved partial responses, one with hepatocellular carcinoma and two with cutaneous melanoma. The paper covers the monotherapy dose-escalation part of the phase I ivuxolimab trial, which included N ≈ 57 patients. Of the roughly 50 dose-escalation patients, hepatocellular carcinoma was present in around 20, melanoma in roughly 15, renal cell carcinoma in 9 and head and neck cancer in 9. Patients were allowed to have had prior anti-PD-1, anti-PD-L1 or anti-CTLA-4 therapy, and roughly 40% of the dose-escalation patients had been treated with checkpoint inhibitors. Intravenous ivuxolimab was administered to patients every 2 weeks at six dose levels: 0.01, 0.1, 0.3, 1.5, 3 and 10 mg/kg. Peripheral TCRbeta sequencing was intended to test whether TCR sequence diversity was altered and clonal T-cell expansion was caused by ivuxolimab. In the dose-escalation cohort, more than 75% of patients were male, and the mean age was approximately 60 years, with a range of roughly 23 to 85.

The germline V gene (reference sequence) yields MNHEY for CDR1 and SMNVEV for CDR2. The V and J ends are trimmed by 3 bases and 0 bases, leaving 15 bases between them. The CDR3 numbers 17 residues from cysteine through phenylalanine. Only CDR3 DNA is held: 51 bases, read in frame from base 1. For sequencing of the TCRbeta CDR3 region, genomic DNA was extracted from the sorted cells. The immunoSEQ Assay was used to sequence the TCRbeta CDR3 regions. TCRdb mirrors the immuneACCESS table, restricted to in-frame sequences. Some clones are absent from its copies; in checked studies, under half trace to an unresolved V gene, and the reason for the others is unknown. The sample contains roughly 90,000 clones, around 94% of them found a single time. The ten largest clones represent 2% to 3% of the sample. Patients with a history of autoimmune disease or receiving systemic immunosuppression were excluded from the trial. Peripheral blood for TCR sequencing was drawn from every dose cohort at baseline, at cycle 4 day 1 and at cycle 7 day 1. Samples were obtained from an open-label, multicenter, first-in-human phase I dose-escalation trial of ivuxolimab. Adults with locally advanced or metastatic melanoma, renal cell, hepatocellular, or head and neck squamous cell carcinoma were enrolled in the trial. Before TCR sequencing, CD4+ T cells and CD8+ T cells from peripheral blood were sorted into separate populations.

The study at large found these results: At doses of 0.1 to 3.0 mg/kg, clonal expansion of both CD4+ and CD8+ T cells in blood was seen between baseline and week 6. Low levels of normalized T-cell clonal expansion were also seen in some patients who did not respond. In partial responders in the 0.1-3.0 mg/kg groups, normalized peripheral clonal expansion was found to be among the lowest, especially among CD8+ T cells. Antigen specificity was not determined for the clonally expanded peripheral T cells. After ivuxolimab, expanded clones were on average more numerous among CD8+ T cells than among CD4+ T cells.

This receptor was taken from an adult with an advanced solid tumor such as melanoma, head and neck, liver or kidney cancer. The chain uses TRBV27 and TRBJ1-3; the D gene lacks a confident call. The source material was CD4+ or CD8+ T cells sorted from blood, sampled in a trial of the OX40 agonist ivuxolimab. The bases are TGTGCCAGCAGTTTTATTTTCCCAGGCAACTCTGGAAACACCATATATTTT. This translates into CASSFIFPGNSGNTIYF.